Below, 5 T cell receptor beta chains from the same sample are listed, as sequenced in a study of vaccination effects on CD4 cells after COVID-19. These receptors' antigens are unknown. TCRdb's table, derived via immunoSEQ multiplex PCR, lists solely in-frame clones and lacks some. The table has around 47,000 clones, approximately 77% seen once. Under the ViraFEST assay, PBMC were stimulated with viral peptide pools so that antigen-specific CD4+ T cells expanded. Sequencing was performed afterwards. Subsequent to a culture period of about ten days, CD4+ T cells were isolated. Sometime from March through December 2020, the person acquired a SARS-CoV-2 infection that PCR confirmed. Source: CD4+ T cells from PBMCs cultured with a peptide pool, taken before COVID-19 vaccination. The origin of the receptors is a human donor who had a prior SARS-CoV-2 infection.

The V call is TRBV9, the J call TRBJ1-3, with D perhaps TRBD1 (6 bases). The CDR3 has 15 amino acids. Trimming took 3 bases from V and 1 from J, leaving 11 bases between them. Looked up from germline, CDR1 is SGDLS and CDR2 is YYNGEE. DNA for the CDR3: TGTGCCAGCAGCGGCCAGGGGTTGTCTGGAAACACCATATATTTT. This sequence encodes CASSGQGLSGNTIYF.

CDR3 coding DNA: TGTGCCAGCACCTCTTCTTCGATAAACTATGGCTACACCTTC. Translating gives CASTSSSINYGYTF. The chain employs TRBV9 and TRBJ1-2; D unresolved. The CDR3 contains 14 residues. CDR1 SGDLS and CDR2 YYNGEE come from the germline V gene. V was trimmed by 6 bases and J by 2 bases, leaving 14 bases between them.

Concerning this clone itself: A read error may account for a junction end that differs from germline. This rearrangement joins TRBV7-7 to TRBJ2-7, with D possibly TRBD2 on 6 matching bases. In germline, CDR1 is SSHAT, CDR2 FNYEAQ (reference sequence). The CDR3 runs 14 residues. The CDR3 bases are TGTGCTAGCAGCCCCGCGGGGACCCCGTCACAGCAGTACTTC. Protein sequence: CASSPAGTPSQQYF. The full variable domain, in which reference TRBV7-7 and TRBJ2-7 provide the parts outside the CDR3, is GAGVSQSPRYKVTKRGQDVTLRCDPISSHATLYWYQQALGQGPEFLTYFNYEAQPDKSGLPSDRFSAERPEGSISTLTIQRTEQRDSAMYRCASSPAGTPSQQYFGPGTRLTVT.

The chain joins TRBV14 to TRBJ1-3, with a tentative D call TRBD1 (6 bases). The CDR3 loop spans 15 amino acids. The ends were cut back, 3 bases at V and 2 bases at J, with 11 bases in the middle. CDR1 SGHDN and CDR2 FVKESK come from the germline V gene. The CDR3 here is CASSQNQGTGNTIYF. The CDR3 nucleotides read TGTGCCAGCAGCCAGAACCAGGGGACTGGAAACACCATATATTTT. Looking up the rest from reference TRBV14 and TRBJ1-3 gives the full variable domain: EAGVTQFPSHSVIEKGQTVTLRCDPISGHDNLYWYRRVMGKEIKFLLHFVKESKQDESGMPNNRFLAERTGGTYSTLKVQPAELEDSGVYFCASSQNQGTGNTIYFGEGSWLTVV.

CDR3: CASSPPGTGSREQYF. The CDR3 region has the DNA TGTGCCAGCAGCCCGCCAGGGACAGGGAGTCGGGAGCAGTACTTC. The chain employs TRBV7-9 and TRBJ2-7, with 9 bases aligning to TRBD1. This CDR3 has 15 amino acids. V lost 5 bases and J lost 7; bases outside the gene matches: 12. Per the germline V gene, CDR1 is SEHNR and CDR2 is FQNEAQ (reference sequence).